The 10 T cell receptor beta chains listed next were all sequenced from one sample in a study of identical twins. TCRdb reprocessed the 5' RACE reads via MiXCR and lists one record per CDR3 protein. Among a few hundred thousand distinct CDR3 sequences listed, approximately 10% were seen once. The sample also formed part of further work on yellow fever vaccine responses in identical twins.

Sequenced: PBMCs. These receptor sequences come from a woman aged 18-29 years in good health.

As concerns this clonotype: The junction departs from germline at one end; a sequencing error may be responsible. The CDR3 sequence: CATSRDSPLHF. CDR3 nucleotide sequence: TGTGCCACCAGCAGAGATTCCCCCCTCCACTTT. The V gene is TRBV15, the J gene TRBJ1-6; D is unresolved. Germline CDR1 reads LNHNV; CDR2 reads YYDKDF (reference sequence). The CDR3 length is 11 residues.

As for this clonotype: The junction shows a germline mismatch at one end, possibly a read error. The V and J genes are TRBV7-7 and TRBJ1-4; 8 nucleotides align to TRBD1. This CDR3 has 15 residues. Germline V CDR1 and CDR2: SSHAT, FNYEAQ (reference sequence). The CDR3 reads CASSATGGFNEKLFF. CDR3 nucleotides: TGTGCTAGCAGCGCCACAGGGGGATTTAATGAAAAACTGTTTTTT.

This clonotype appeared many times. The V gene is TRBV6-1, the J gene TRBJ2-1; the match to TRBD1 covers 8 bases. The CDR3 contains 13 residues. Per the germline V gene, CDR1 is MNHNS and CDR2 is SASEGT. J lost 3 bases, V lost 6 bases, and 1 base had no gene match. The chain's CDR3 is CASRQGVYNEQFF. In DNA form, the CDR3 reads TGTGCCAGCAGACAGGGGGTCTACAATGAGCAGTTCTTC.

The rearrangement joins TRBV12-3 or TRBV12-4 to TRBJ2-1; D unclear. The CDR3 loop spans 12 amino acids. V lost 6 bases and J 9 bases, leaving 12 bases between the germline ends. CDR3 protein: CASSPPSTEQFF. DNA for the CDR3: TGTGCCAGCAGCCCACCCTCTACTGAGCAGTTCTTC.

This clonotype was recorded many times. The J gene is TRBJ2-3, the V gene TRBV27; TRBD1 matches at 8 bases. V lost 5 bases, J lost 1 base, and 5 bases stayed unmatched. CDR1 is MNHEY, CDR2 SMNVEV, per germline (reference sequence). This CDR3 region has 15 residues. The CDR3 DNA sequence: TGTGCCAGCAGTACCAGGGGGCGCGGCACAGATACGCAGTATTTT. It codes for CASSTRGRGTDTQYF.

J is TRBJ2-1 and V is TRBV7-9, with 7 nucleotides matching TRBD2. The CDR3 contains 16 residues. In germline, CDR1 is SEHNR, CDR2 FQNEAQ (reference sequence). V shed 6 bases and J 2 bases; nucleotides not matched to a gene: 10. The CDR3 sequence: CASRWGGTTTYNEQFF. The CDR3 coding sequence is TGTGCCAGCAGATGGGGTGGGACTACGACCTACAATGAGCAGTTCTTC.

The chain has TRBV12-3 or TRBV12-4 and TRBJ1-2; 8 bases agree with TRBD1. The CDR3 totals 15 residues. Trimming removed 5 bases from V and 8 bases from J; junction bases left unmatched: 13. The CDR3 spells CASSKRQGQSQGYTF. CDR3 sequence (DNA): TGTGCCAGCAGTAAGAGACAGGGGCAAAGTCAGGGCTACACCTTC.

This clonotype has a count of ten or more. The junction does not match germline at one end; this may be a read error. The chain carries TRBV5-1 and TRBJ2-1; D gene ambiguous. CDR1 is SGHRS and CDR2 is YFSETQ in the germline V gene. The CDR3 is made up of 12 amino acids. As DNA, the CDR3 is TGTGCCAGCAGCTTAGTTGTCAATGAGCAGTTCTTC. It encodes CASSLVVNEQFF.

V gene TRBV5-1 combines with J gene TRBJ2-3; TRBD1 agrees at 10 bases. Germline values: CDR1 SGHRS, CDR2 YFSETQ. This CDR3 has 12 residues. Trimming removed 4 bases from V and 10 bases from J; junction bases left unmatched: 3. The CDR3 bases are TGCGCCAGCAGCCCCGACAGGGGGCCGCAGTATTTT. Translation gives CASSPDRGPQYF.

V gene TRBV5-8 combines with J gene TRBJ2-5; unclear D gene. The V end was cut by 3 bases, the J end by 4 bases, with 4 bases between. This CDR3 spans 11 amino acids. Germline V CDR1 and CDR2: SGHTS, YDEGEE. DNA of the CDR3: TGTGCCAGCAGCTGGGCAGAGACCCAGTACTTC. It is translated as CASSWAETQYF.